The following is a T cell receptor beta chain sequence with its context. What it recognizes is unknown. This entry belongs to a study of blood T cells in healthy people across ages. In the study overall: About one barcoded beta molecule per two T cells came from capture by template switching. Whole-study results and caveats: Shifts in expanded clonotypes may have been confounded by donor CMV status, which was unknown. The study regarded diversity estimates from one million T cells as underestimates. Among long-lived donors, naive CD4+ cells were more numerous and diversity higher than in aged donors.

The CDR3 extends over 12 amino acids. Germline CDR1 is SNHLY and CDR2 is FYNNEI. V lost 4 bases, J lost 9 bases, and 10 bases lay in between. A sample-barcoded 5' primer and a J-beta primer mix were used in a second PCR of roughly 7 to 11 cycles. TCRdb re-called the 5' RACE reads with MiXCR, one entry per CDR3 protein. The top ten hold around 11% of the sample, which has around 1.5 million distinct CDR3 sequences, about 32% seen once. Sequenced: blood. This clonotype was sampled from a woman aged 25 to 39 in good health. V and J are TRBV2 and TRBJ2-1; D is uncertain. Here the CDR3 DNA reads TGTGCCAGCAGTGGTACTCGTGGTGAGCAGTTCTTC. This codes for CASSGTRGEQFF.